The 20 T cell receptor beta chains below were found in one sample sequenced in a study of human T cells and chemical hapten exposure. From the RACE reads, TCRdb called clonotypes with MiXCR, one entry per CDR3 protein. This table holds 350,000 to 400,000 distinct CDR3 sequences, about 6% found once. Time point of the sample: patch test 2, 6 weeks after DPC sensitization. The sample's treatment: therapeutic diphenylcyclopropenone sensitization with weekly scalp DPC. This specimen was whole blood, taken in connection with sensitization to the hapten diphenylcyclopropenone (DPC). The receptors come from a woman aged 18-29 years with alopecia areata. Some clones in this sample may be carry-over from other donors' samples.

This clonotype was recorded a few times. The chain joins TRBV5-1 to TRBJ1-1, with D maybe TRBD1 (5 bases). V was pared by 2 bases and J by 1 base, with 9 bases between. CDR1 is SGHRS and CDR2 is YFSETQ in the germline V gene. This CDR3 comprises 14 residues. The CDR3 protein is CASSFPDRNTEAFF. In DNA form, the CDR3 reads TGCGCCAGCAGCTTCCCTGACAGGAACACTGAAGCTTTCTTT.

This chain joins TRBV20-1 and TRBJ2-3, with D maybe TRBD2 (6 bases). Trimming shortened V by 1 base and J by 1 base, and 6 bases separated the two germline ends. Germline CDR1 and CDR2: DFQATT and SNEGSKA (reference sequence). The CDR3 is 13 residues long. The CDR3 region has the DNA TGCAGTGCTAGAGCGGGGGGCACAGATACGCAGTATTTT. Translated, it gives CSARAGGTDTQYF.

This clonotype was picked up many times. V and J are TRBV6-1 and TRBJ1-5; 9 nucleotides match TRBD1. Germline lookup yields CDR1 MNHNS and CDR2 SASEGT. This CDR3 contains 15 residues. V lost 6 bases to trimming and J lost 4 bases; unmatched junction nucleotides: 7. CDR3 amino acids: CASRRGQGDNQPQHF. The CDR3 DNA sequence: TGTGCCAGCAGGAGGGGACAGGGCGATAATCAGCCCCAGCATTTT.

The chain employs TRBV5-4 and TRBJ1-3; TRBD1 matches 8 bases. With 4 bases clipped from V and 7 bases from J, the junction kept 13 bases outside the gene matches. This CDR3 contains 16 residues. Germline V CDR1 and CDR2: SGHNT, YYREEE (reference sequence). CDR3 nucleotides: TGTGCCAGCAGCCAGAATCCCGGACAGGGTATGAACACCATATATTTT. Amino acid sequence: CASSQNPGQGMNTIYF.

This chain uses TRBV4-1 with TRBJ2-3; 10 positions match TRBD2. The CDR3 covers 17 residues. The V gene end was trimmed by 5 bases and the J gene end by 1 base; junction bases not matched to a gene: 9. Germline V lookup: CDR1 MGHRA, CDR2 YSYEKL. The CDR3 loop is CASSSQSGGGGTDTQYF. The CDR3 coding sequence is TGCGCCAGCAGCTCCCAGAGCGGGGGGGGAGGCACAGATACGCAGTATTTT.

Many counts were recorded for this clonotype. V and J are TRBV6-2 or TRBV6-3 and TRBJ2-1, with D maybe TRBD2 (6 bases). V dropped 2 bases and J dropped 11 bases, with 7 bases sitting between them. The germline CDR1 and CDR2 sequences are MNHEY and SVGEGT. The CDR3 loop spans 11 amino acids. CDR3 protein: CASSYGTQQFF. CDR3 in DNA: TGTGCCAGCAGTTACGGGACTCAGCAGTTCTTC.

The table lists this clonotype with many counts. The chain links TRBV7-8 to TRBJ1-4, with D possibly being TRBD1 (5 bases). CDR3 size: 15 residues. In germline, CDR1 is SGHVS, CDR2 FQNEAQ. V was shortened by 2 bases and J by 8 bases, with 15 bases between the two germline ends. The CDR3 loop is CASSLRVWGGEKLFF. DNA for the CDR3: TGTGCCAGCAGCTTAAGGGTCTGGGGGGGAGAAAAACTGTTTTTT.

V and J are TRBV27 and TRBJ2-3; 7 bases line up with TRBD2. This CDR3 has 15 residues. V trimming: 5 bases; J trimming: 5 bases; junction bases outside the gene matches: 10. The germline CDR1 and CDR2 sequences are MNHEY and SMNVEV (reference sequence). CDR3 sequence: CASSKPGTKEDTQYF. In nucleotides, the CDR3 is TGTGCCAGCAGTAAACCCGGGACTAAGGAAGATACGCAGTATTTT.

This clonotype was found a few times. The V and J genes are TRBV5-6 and TRBJ2-1; D remains unclear. V was clipped by 0 bases and J by 9 bases, with 10 bases between them. Germline CDR1 is SGHDT and CDR2 is YYEEEE. This CDR3 has 13 amino acids. For the CDR3, the DNA is TGTGCCAGCAGCTTGGACGGAGCAAGTGAGCAGTTCTTC. This sequence encodes CASSLDGASEQFF. The whole variable domain, filled in from reference TRBV5-6 and TRBJ2-1, reads DAGVTQSPTHLIKTRGQQVTLRCSPKSGHDTVSWYQQALGQGPQFIFQYYEEEERQRGNFPDRFSGHQFPNYSSELNVNALLLGDSALYLCASSLDGASEQFFGPGTRLTVL.

There are many counts of this clonotype. The V gene is TRBV20-1, the J gene TRBJ2-3; 11 bases align to TRBD2. In germline, CDR1 is DFQATT, CDR2 SNEGSKA (reference sequence). Germline trimming cut 6 bases from V and 1 base from J; bases unmatched to any gene: 15. The CDR3 is made up of 18 amino acids. CDR3 in DNA: TGCAGTGCACCTCCCGGGACTAGCGGTGCCGGTGGCACAGATACGCAGTATTTT. Translation gives CSAPPGTSGAGGTDTQYF.

The rearrangement joins TRBV27 to TRBJ2-2; 9 bases match TRBD1. The CDR3 consists of 15 residues. The V segment lost 8 bases and the J segment 0 bases; nucleotides outside the gene matches: 4. In germline, CDR1 is MNHEY, CDR2 SMNVEV (reference sequence). The CDR3 DNA reads TGTGCCAGCCCCGGGACAGGGTCGAACACCGGGGAGCTGTTTTTT. It translates to CASPGTGSNTGELFF.

This clonotype was detected ten times or more. The V gene is TRBV2, the J gene TRBJ1-3; 9 nucleotides line up with TRBD1. The CDR3 is 14 residues long. V trimming: 6 bases; J trimming: 4 bases; junction bases outside the gene matches: 4. Looked up from germline, CDR1 is SNHLY and CDR2 is FYNNEI. CDR3 nucleotide sequence: TGTGCCAGCAGACAGGGGGCGTCAGGAAACACCATATATTTT. Translation: CASRQGASGNTIYF.

This sequence joins TRBV5-1 and TRBJ2-7, with 10 bases aligning to TRBD2. The CDR3 has 14 amino acids. J lost 5 bases, V lost 4 bases, and 6 bases had no gene match. CDR1 and CDR2 (germline): SGHRS, YFSETQ. CDR3 bases: TGCGCCAGCAGCGCAACGCTAGCGGGGGACGAGCAGTACTTC. It yields the protein CASSATLAGDEQYF.

This clonotype was counted only a few times. J is TRBJ2-3 and V is TRBV6-1, with D possibly TRBD2 on 6 matching bases. CDR1 is MNHNS, CDR2 SASEGT, per germline. CDR3 size: 15 residues. Trimming pared 7 bases from V and 6 bases from J, leaving 20 bases between. The CDR3 loop reads CASIPRDSFLDTQYF. In nucleotides, the CDR3 is TGTGCCAGCATCCCACGGGACTCCTTTCTTGATACGCAGTATTTT.

V is TRBV24-1 and J is TRBJ2-1, with TRBD1 identical over 7 bases. Trimming cost V 6 bases and J 3 bases; bases outside gene matches: 4. Germline CDR1 is KGHDR and CDR2 is SFDVKD. The CDR3 runs to 14 residues. The CDR3 region has the DNA TGTGCCACCAGTAAGGGGGCCATCTACAATGAGCAGTTCTTC. This translates into CATSKGAIYNEQFF.

This clonotype has ten or more counts. This rearrangement joins TRBV14 to TRBJ1-1, with D unclear. The CDR3 sequence is 15 residues long. CDR1 and CDR2 (germline): SGHDN, FVKESK. The V end was cut by 0 bases, the J end by 1 base, with 9 bases between. The CDR3, as DNA: TGTGCCAGCAGCCAAGAGCGAGGGCGGAACACTGAAGCTTTCTTT. This translates into CASSQERGRNTEAFF.

This chain joins TRBV28 and TRBJ1-2, with D perhaps TRBD1 (5 bases). Looked up from germline, CDR1 is MDHEN and CDR2 is SYDVKM. This CDR3 has 14 residues. Trimming removed 5 bases from V and 0 bases from J, with 10 bases in between. The CDR3 protein is CASSIRTTNYGYTF. As DNA, the CDR3 is TGTGCCAGCAGTATACGGACAACTAACTATGGCTACACCTTC.

This clonotype showed up just a few times. The gene calls are TRBV9 and TRBJ1-1, with D perhaps matching TRBD1 (5 bases). Trimming removed 0 bases from V and 4 bases from J, with 13 bases in between. There are 15 residues in the CDR3. Per germline, CDR1 SGDLS and CDR2 YYNGEE. The CDR3 loop is CASSVEAGTSTEAFF. DNA of the CDR3: TGTGCCAGCAGCGTAGAGGCAGGGACCTCCACTGAAGCTTTCTTT. The variable domain in full, with the rest retrieved from reference TRBV9 and TRBJ1-1, is DSGVTQTPKHLITATGQRVTLRCSPRSGDLSVYWYQQSLDQGLQFLIQYYNGEERAKGNILERFSAQQFPDLHSELNLSSLELGDSALYFCASSVEAGTSTEAFFGQGTRLTVV.

The chain links TRBV6-5 to TRBJ1-2; TRBD1 matches 9 bases. CDR3 length: 19 residues. Per the germline V gene, CDR1 is MNHEY and CDR2 is SVGAGI. V trimming: 0 bases; J trimming: 4 bases; junction bases outside the gene matches: 15. CDR3 DNA: TGTGCCAGCAGTTACTCGGCATATGTCCCGGGACAGGGAAGCTATGGCTACACCTTC. Protein product: CASSYSAYVPGQGSYGYTF.

This clonotype was detected many times. The chain has TRBV29-1 and TRBJ1-2; D perhaps matches TRBD1 (5 bases). There are 14 residues in the CDR3. Per the germline V gene, CDR1 is SQVTM and CDR2 is ANQGSEA. V dropped 1 base and J dropped 3 bases, with 12 bases sitting between them. The CDR3 reads CSVEGRQPHYGYTF. The CDR3 DNA follows: TGCAGCGTTGAAGGCCGACAGCCACACTATGGCTACACCTTC.